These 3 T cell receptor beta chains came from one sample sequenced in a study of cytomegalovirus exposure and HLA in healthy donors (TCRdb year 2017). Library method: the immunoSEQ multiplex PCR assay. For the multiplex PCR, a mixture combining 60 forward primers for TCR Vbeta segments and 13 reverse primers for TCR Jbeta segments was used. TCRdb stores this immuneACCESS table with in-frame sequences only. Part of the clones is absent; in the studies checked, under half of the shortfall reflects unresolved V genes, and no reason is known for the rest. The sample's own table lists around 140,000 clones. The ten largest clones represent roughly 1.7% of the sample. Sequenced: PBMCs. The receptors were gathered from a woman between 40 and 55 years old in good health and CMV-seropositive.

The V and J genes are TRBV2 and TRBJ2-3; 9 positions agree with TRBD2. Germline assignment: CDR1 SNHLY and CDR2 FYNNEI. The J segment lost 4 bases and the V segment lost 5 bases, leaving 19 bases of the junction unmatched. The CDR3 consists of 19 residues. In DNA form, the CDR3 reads TGTGCCAGCAGTCCCCAATATAGCGGGAGAGGAGTAGGTGCAGATACGCAGTATTTT. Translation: CASSPQYSGRGVGADTQYF.

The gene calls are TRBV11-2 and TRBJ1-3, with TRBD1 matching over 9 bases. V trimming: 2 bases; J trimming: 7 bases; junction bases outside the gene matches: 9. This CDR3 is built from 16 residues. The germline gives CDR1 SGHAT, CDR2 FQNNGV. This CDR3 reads CASSLRGTGLGNTIYF. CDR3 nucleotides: TGTGCCAGCAGCTTAAGGGGGACAGGGCTCGGGAACACCATATATTTT. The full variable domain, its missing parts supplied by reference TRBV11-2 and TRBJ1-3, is EAGVAQSPRYKIIEKRQSVAFWCNPISGHATLYWYQQILGQGPKLLIQFQNNGVVDDSQLPKDRFSAERLKGVDSTLKIQPAKLEDSAVYLCASSLRGTGLGNTIYFGEGSWLTVV.

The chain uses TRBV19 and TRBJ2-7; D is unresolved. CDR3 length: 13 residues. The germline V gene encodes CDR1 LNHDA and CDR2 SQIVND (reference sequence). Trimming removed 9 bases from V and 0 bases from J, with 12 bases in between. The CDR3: CASRPPGSYEQYF. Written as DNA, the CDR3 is TGTGCCAGCCGCCCGCCAGGCTCCTACGAGCAGTACTTC.